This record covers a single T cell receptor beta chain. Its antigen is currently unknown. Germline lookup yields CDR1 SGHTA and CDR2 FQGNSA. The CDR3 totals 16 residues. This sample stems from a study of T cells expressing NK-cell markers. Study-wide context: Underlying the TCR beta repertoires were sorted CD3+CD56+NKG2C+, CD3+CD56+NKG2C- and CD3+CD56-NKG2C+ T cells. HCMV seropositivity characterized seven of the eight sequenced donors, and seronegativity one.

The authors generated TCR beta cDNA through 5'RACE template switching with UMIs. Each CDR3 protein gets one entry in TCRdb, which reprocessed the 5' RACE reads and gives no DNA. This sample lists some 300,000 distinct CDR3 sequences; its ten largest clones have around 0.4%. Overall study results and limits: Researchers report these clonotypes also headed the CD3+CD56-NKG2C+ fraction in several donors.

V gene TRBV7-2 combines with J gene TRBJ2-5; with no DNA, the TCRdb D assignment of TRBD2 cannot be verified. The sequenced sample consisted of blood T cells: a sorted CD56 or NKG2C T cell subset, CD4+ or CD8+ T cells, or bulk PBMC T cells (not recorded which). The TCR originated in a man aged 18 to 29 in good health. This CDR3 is CASSLGVGLARDPQYF.